This T cell receptor beta chain is drawn from a study of CD8+CD57+ T cells in acquired aplastic anemia (dated by TCRdb to the late 2010s). For the wider study: A mean of 3.2 ug of DNA, ranging from roughly 0.2 to 27.4 ug, was extracted from sorted CD4+ and CD8+ cells. CD8+CD57+ expansion was defined as frequency above the mean frequency observed in healthy subjects.

The patients picked for sequencing were ones in whom flow cytometry had shown an expansion of CD8+CD57+ cells. All patients had severe acquired aplastic anemia diagnosed by International Study of Aplastic Anemia and Agranulocytosis and Camitta criteria. No therapy had been received by the patients at the time of blood sampling. In this study, sorted CD4+ and CD8+ T cells from the blood of healthy subjects and of severe aplastic anemia patients had their TCR repertoires deep-sequenced. Patients were enrolled under clinicaltrials.gov protocols 00001620, 01623167, 00001397, 00071045, 00081523 and 00961064 in the USA. Ficoll-Paque density gradient centrifugation was used to isolate peripheral blood mononuclear cells. CD4+ and CD8+ T cells were sorted by FACS or magnetic beads before DNA extraction. Genomic DNA served as template for TCR beta VDJ combination and CDR3 sequence profiling. TCR repertoire sequencing was run on an Illumina HiSeq 2000. As for how the authors treated the data: Repertoires were assessed using TRBV/TRBJ rearrangement plots, CDR3 size and DJ length profiles, and Simpson's diversity index. The immunodominant clone was defined as the most abundant DNA sequence in deep sequencing data. CDR3 amino acid sequences were checked for sharing between subjects and were compared against published repertoires and the VDJdb database. Through fastp at Q25 and MiXCR, TCRdb rebuilt clones from the public reads, retaining in-frame beta chains. Every CDR3 protein is listed once, alongside the most common genes and DNA of its rows. The V and J calls and clone size are TCRdb's, not the authors'. The sample table contains approximately 170,000 distinct CDR3 sequences; only one count was recorded for more than 45% of them. The ten top clones hold 3.2% of the sample.

General study outcomes and caveats: Around 30 CD8+ CDR3 sequences were found to be shared between patients and controls, but these sequences appeared to be highly expressed in patients and within the immunodominant clones of the patients. Between patients and healthy controls, no significant difference in CD8+ Simpson's diversity was found (P=0.060).

Trimming removed 4 bases from V and 4 bases from J, leaving 12 bases between the germline ends. From the germline V gene (reference sequence), CDR1 is LGHDT and CDR2 is YNNKEL. CDR3 length: 14 amino acids, cysteine to phenylalanine. Only CDR3 DNA remains: 42 bases, in frame from the first base. Points on this clonotype: Its antigen specificity is not known. Base qualities are not at hand, and no much larger clone is one base apart.

The source is a human donor with aplastic anemia. Sequencing was performed on sorted CD4+, CD8+, or CD8+CD57+ T cells (not recorded which) from PBMCs. This receptor chain uses TRBV3-1 and TRBJ2-3, with a tentative D gene TRBD1 over 7 matching bases. CDR3 reads: CASSPGGGADTQYF. The DNA sequence follows: TGTGCCAGCAGCCCCGGAGGGGGCGCAGATACGCAGTATTTT.